The 4 T cell receptor beta chains below all came from one sample that was sequenced in a study of blood T cell repertoires in COVID-19 (dated by TCRdb to 2020 to 2022). To prepare the library, the immunoSEQ multiplex PCR assay was applied. The clones in this table, taken by TCRdb from immuneACCESS, are in-frame only. Not every clone is retained; where verified, under half of the shortfall comes from an unresolved V gene, and the cause of the rest is unknown. This sample holds some 350,000 clones; about nine tenths were observed only once. Just under 7.5% of the sample comes from the top ten. The sample taken for sequencing was peripheral blood. These receptors came from a woman in her seventies with COVID-19, enrolled during active disease.

The CDR3 DNA reads TGCGCCAGCAGCCCCCGCGCGGCCGAGCCAGGGCGGTCAGCCAAAAACATTCAGTACTTC. It yields the protein CASSPRAAEPGRSAKNIQYF. V is TRBV5-1 and J is TRBJ2-4, with D perhaps TRBD1 (5 bases). V was cut by 4 bases and J by 0 bases, with 26 bases left in between. CDR1 is SGHRS, CDR2 YFSETQ, per germline. This CDR3 contains 20 residues.

The chain joins TRBV6-1 to TRBJ1-5; D gene unclear. V was cut by 0 bases and J by 8 bases, with 14 bases left in between. CDR1 is MNHNS, CDR2 SASEGT, per germline. This CDR3 has 15 residues. CDR3 region: CASSEARGEVEPQHF. Written as DNA, the CDR3 is TGTGCCAGCAGTGAAGCGCGCGGGGAGGTTGAGCCCCAGCATTTT.

CDR3 loop: CASRDRRETQYF. The CDR3 DNA reads as TGTGCCAGCCGGGACAGAAGGGAGACCCAGTACTTC. This chain uses TRBV12-3 or TRBV12-4 with TRBJ2-5, with 7 bases fitting TRBD1. The CDR3 sequence is 12 residues long. The V and J ends lost 8 bases and 5 bases, in that order; junction bases with no gene match: 5.

Remarks on this clone: Different DNA sequences within this sample yield the same CDR3. V is TRBV9 and J is TRBJ1-1; D call uncertain. There are 14 residues in the CDR3. Germline V gives CDR1 SGDLS, CDR2 YYNGEE. With 0 bases removed from V and 1 base from J, the gap between germline ends came to 7 bases. The CDR3 DNA reads TGTGCCAGCAGCGTAGATGCGGGGAACACTGAAGCTTTCTTT. Protein: CASSVDAGNTEAFF.